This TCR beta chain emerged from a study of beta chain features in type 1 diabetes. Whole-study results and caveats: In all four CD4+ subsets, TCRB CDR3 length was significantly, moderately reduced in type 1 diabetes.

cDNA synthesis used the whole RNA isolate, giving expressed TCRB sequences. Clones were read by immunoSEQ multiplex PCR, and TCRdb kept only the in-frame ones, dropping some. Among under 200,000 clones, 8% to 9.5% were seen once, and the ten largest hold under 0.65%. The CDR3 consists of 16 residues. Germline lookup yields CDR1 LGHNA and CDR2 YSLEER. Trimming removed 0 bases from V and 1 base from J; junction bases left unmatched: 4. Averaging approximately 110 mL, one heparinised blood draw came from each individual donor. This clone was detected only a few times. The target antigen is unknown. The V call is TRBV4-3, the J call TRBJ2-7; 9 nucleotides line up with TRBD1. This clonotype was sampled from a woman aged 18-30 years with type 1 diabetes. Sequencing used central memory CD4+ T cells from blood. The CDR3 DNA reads TGCGCCAGCAGCCAAGACACCGGGACAGGGTCCTACGAGCAGTACTTC. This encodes CASSQDTGTGSYEQYF.